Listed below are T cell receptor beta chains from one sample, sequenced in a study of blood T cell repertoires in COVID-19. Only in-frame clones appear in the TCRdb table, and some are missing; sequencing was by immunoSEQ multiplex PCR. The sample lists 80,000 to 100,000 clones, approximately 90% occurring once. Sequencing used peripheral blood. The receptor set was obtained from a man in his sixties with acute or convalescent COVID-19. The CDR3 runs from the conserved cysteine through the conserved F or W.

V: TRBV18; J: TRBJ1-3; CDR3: CASSPPQGAIGNTIYF
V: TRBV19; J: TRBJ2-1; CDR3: CASSIPSGGLSYNEQFF
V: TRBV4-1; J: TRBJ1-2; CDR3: CASSLRQGAVYGYTF
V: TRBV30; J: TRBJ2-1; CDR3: CAWIPGDRGLDEQFF
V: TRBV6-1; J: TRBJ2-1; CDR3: CASSDRYNEQFF
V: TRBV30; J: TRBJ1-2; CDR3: CAWSVVTGPQYGYTF
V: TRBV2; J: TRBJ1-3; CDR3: CASSEQGAGNTIYF
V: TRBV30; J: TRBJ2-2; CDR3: CASTRTGLNTGELFF
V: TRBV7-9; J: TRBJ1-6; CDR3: CASSLEGTGHSPLHF
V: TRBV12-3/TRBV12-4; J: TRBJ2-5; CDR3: CASSKTGQETQYF
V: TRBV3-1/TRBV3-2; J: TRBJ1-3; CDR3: CASSTGAGNTIYF
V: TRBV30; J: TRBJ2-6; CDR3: CAGTPTGANVLTF
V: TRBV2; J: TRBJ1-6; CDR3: CASSADSPLHF
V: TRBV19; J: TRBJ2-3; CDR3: CASSRTSGGMGGTDTQYF
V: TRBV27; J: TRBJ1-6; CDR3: CASSFERGNNSPLHF
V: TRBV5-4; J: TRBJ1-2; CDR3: CASSYGQGGLKYGYTF
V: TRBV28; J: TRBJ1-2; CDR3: CASTPLGRGAYGYTF
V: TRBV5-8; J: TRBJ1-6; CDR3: CASNDRASSYNSPLHF
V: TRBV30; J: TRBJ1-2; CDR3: CAWNKMAREGNYGYTF
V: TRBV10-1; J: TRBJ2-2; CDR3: CASSRDTAGELFF
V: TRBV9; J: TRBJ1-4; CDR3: CASSVTGGPTNEKLFF
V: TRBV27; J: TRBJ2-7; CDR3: CASSPPRTGIFEQYF
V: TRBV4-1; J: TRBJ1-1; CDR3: CASSQGQGARGTEAFF
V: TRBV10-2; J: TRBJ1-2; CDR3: CASRKGTDPYGYTF
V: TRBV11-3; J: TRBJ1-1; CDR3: CASSLDPRGGTEAFF
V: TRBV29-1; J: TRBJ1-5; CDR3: CSVSAGVDQPQHF
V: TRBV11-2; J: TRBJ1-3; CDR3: CASSLGGLAGNTIYF
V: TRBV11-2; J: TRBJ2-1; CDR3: CASSLGPNSAYNEQFF
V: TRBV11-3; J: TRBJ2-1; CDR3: CASSPRGQDNEQFF
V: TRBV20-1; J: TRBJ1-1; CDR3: CSASHPEAFF
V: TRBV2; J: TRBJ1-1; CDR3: CASREIQGGTEAFF
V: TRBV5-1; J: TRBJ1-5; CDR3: CASSLVGGDQPQHF
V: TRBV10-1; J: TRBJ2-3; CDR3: CASSPGTSGTDTQYF
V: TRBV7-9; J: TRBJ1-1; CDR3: CASRYVSTEAFF
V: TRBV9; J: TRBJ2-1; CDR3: CASRQTGGSYNEQFF
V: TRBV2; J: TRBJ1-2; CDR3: CASSTGGWDVEGYTF
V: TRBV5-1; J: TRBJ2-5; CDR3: CASSLEFGAETQYF
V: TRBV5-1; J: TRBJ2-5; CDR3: CASSLSGQGRQETQYF
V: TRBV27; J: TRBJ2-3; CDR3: CASSSSSGGASDTQYF
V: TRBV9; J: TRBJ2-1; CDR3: CASSRGGSSYNEQFF
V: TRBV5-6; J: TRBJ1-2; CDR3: CASSFPDRYGYTF